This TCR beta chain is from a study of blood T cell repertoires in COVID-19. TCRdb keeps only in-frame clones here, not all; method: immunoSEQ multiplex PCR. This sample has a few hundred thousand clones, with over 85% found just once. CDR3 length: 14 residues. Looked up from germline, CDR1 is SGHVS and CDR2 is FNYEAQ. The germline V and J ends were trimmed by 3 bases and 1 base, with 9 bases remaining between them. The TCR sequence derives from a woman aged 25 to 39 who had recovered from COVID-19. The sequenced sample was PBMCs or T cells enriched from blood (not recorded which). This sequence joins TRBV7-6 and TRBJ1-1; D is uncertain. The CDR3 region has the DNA TGTGCCAGCAGCTTTCGGTTCGGGAACACTGAAGCTTTCTTT. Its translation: CASSFRFGNTEAFF.